A selection of T cell receptor beta chains follows, all from one sample in a study of blood T cell repertoires in COVID-19. TCRdb's copy holds only in-frame clones and misses some; the assay was immunoSEQ multiplex PCR. The data show 150,000 to 190,000 clones, about 88% seen once. Material: peripheral blood. Receptors originate from a woman aged 70-85 years with acute or convalescent COVID-19. CDR3s include the opening cysteine and the closing phenylalanine or tryptophan. A D gene is named only where the DNA matches it firmly. The size of a clone is reported for some rows only, either as once, few or many, or as a class for expanded clones.

j_gene | abundance | d_gene | v_gene | CDR3nt | CDR3aa
TRBJ1-5 | - | - | TRBV27 | TGTGCCAGCAGTTTAGAGGGAAAAGGTCAGCCCCAGCATTTT | CASSLEGKGQPQHF
TRBJ2-1 | - | - | TRBV28 | TGTGCCAGCGCCGAGGGTGGTGAGCAGTTCTTC | CASAEGGEQFF
TRBJ1-5 | - | TRBD1 | TRBV19 | TGTGCCAGTAGAGAGGGACAGGCTTACGGATGGAATCAGCCCCAGCATTTT | CASREGQAYGWNQPQHF
TRBJ1-1 | - | - | TRBV7-9 | TGTGCCAGCAGCTTAGACAGGGTCACTGAAGCTTTCTTT | CASSLDRVTEAFF
TRBJ1-2 | once | - | TRBV3-1/TRBV3-2 | TGTGCCAGCAGCCTCCGACAGTATGGCTACACCTTC | CASSLRQYGYTF
TRBJ2-4 | - | TRBD1 | TRBV18 | TGTGCCAGCTCAGGGACAGGGGGCGTGGACATTCAGTACTTC | CASSGTGGVDIQYF
TRBJ1-6 | - | - | TRBV6-4 | TGTGCCAGCTCCGTGACGGGGGATAATTCACCCCTCCACTTT | CASSVTGDNSPLHF
TRBJ1-2 | few | TRBD1 | TRBV29-1 | TGCAGCGTTGACAGGACAGGGGAACTATGGAGCTACACCTTC | CSVDRTGELWSYTF
TRBJ1-5 | - | - | TRBV10-3 | TGTGCCATCAGTGAGTCGTGGGCTGGTCAGCCCCAGCATTTT | CAISESWAGQPQHF
TRBJ2-1 | - | TRBD1 | TRBV5-1 | TGCGCCAGCAACATCGGCAGGGGGCTTTACAATGAGCAGTTCTTC | CASNIGRGLYNEQFF
TRBJ2-5 | once | - | TRBV19 | TGTGCCAGTAGTATAACAAGCGATACAAGGGAGACCCAGTACTTC | CASSITSDTRETQYF
TRBJ2-3 | - | TRBD2 | TRBV6-5 | TGTGCCACTAGCGGGGCCGCAGATACGCAGTATTTT | CATSGAADTQYF
TRBJ1-4 | - | TRBD1 | TRBV6-5 | TGTGCCAGCAGCCGGACCGGGACAGGGACTGAAAAACTGTTTTTT | CASSRTGTGTEKLFF
TRBJ1-1 | - | - | TRBV10-3 | TGTGCCATCAGCCGGGAGAACACTGAAGCTTTCTTT | CAISRENTEAFF
TRBJ2-3 | - | - | TRBV30 | TGTGCCTCTAATCTAGTTGCGGCCACAGATACGCAGTATTTT | CASNLVAATDTQYF
TRBJ1-1 | - | TRBD1 | TRBV7-2 | TGTGCCAGCAGCTTAGCAGGGACAGGGATGTACACTGAAGCTTTCTTT | CASSLAGTGMYTEAFF
TRBJ1-5 | - | - | TRBV18 | TGTGCCAGCTCAACATTCAATCAGCCCCAGCATTTT | CASSTFNQPQHF
TRBJ1-6 | - | - | TRBV6-5 | TGTGCCAGCAGTTACTCGAGGGACTTCTATAATTCACCCCTCCACTTT | CASSYSRDFYNSPLHF
TRBJ1-5 | few | - | TRBV11-2 | TGTGCCAGCAGCTTATACACGAATCAGCCCCAGCATTTT | CASSLYTNQPQHF
TRBJ1-4 | once | - | TRBV20-1 | TGCAGTGCTAGTAGTGACAGCAATGAAAAACTGTTTTTT | CSASSDSNEKLFF
TRBJ1-5 | - | TRBD1 | TRBV28 | TGTGCCAGCAGTTTACCTAGGGGGCTCAGTCAGCCCCAGCATTTT | CASSLPRGLSQPQHF
TRBJ1-1 | - | - | TRBV5-5 | TGTGCCAGCAGGGGGAGGCCGACCCGCAACACTGAAGCTTTCTTT | CASRGRPTRNTEAFF
TRBJ1-2 | few | TRBD1 | TRBV27 | TGTGCCAGCAGTGCGGGACAGTCCCTATATGGCTACACCTTC | CASSAGQSLYGYTF
TRBJ2-5 | - | TRBD1 | TRBV6-6 | TGTGCCAGCCAATGGACAGGGGAAGAGACCCAGTACTTC | CASQWTGEETQYF
TRBJ2-1 | - | TRBD2 | TRBV4-1 | TGCGCCAGCAGCCAAGTAGCGGGGGGGTGGTACAATGAGCAGTTCTTC | CASSQVAGGWYNEQFF
TRBJ1-1 | - | - | TRBV5-5 | TGTGCCAGCAGCTTGGCACACAGAGCGAACACTGAAGCTTTCTTT | CASSLAHRANTEAFF
TRBJ2-3 | - | - | TRBV9 | TGTGCCAGCAGCTCTAAAGAGGGAACAGATACGCAGTATTTT | CASSSKEGTDTQYF
TRBJ2-2 | - | TRBD1 | TRBV6-5 | TGTGCCACGCTGACAGGGTCCACCGGGGAGCTGTTTTTT | CATLTGSTGELFF
TRBJ2-5 | - | - | TRBV4-1 | TGCGCCAGCAGCCAAGTTCTAGGGACCCAGTACTTC | CASSQVLGTQYF
TRBJ1-5 | few | - | TRBV27 | TGTGCCAGCAGTTCAGGGCTGTTTAGCAATCAGCCCCAGCATTTT | CASSSGLFSNQPQHF
TRBJ2-1 | - | TRBD1 | TRBV7-2 | TGTGCCAGCAGCTCCCAGAGGGACAGGCAGAATGAGCAGTTCTTC | CASSSQRDRQNEQFF
TRBJ1-2 | once | TRBD1 | TRBV30 | TGTGCCTGGAGTGTTCTGACTATCGGACAGGGGGATGGCTACACCTTC | CAWSVLTIGQGDGYTF
TRBJ2-1 | - | TRBD2 | TRBV14 | TGTGCCAGCAGCCGAGGCCTAGCGGATACCCATGAGCAGTTCTTC | CASSRGLADTHEQFF
TRBJ2-1 | once | TRBD2 | TRBV7-8 | TGTGCCAGCAGCGCCCGATTTGCGGGGGAGTACAATGAGCAGTTCTTC | CASSARFAGEYNEQFF
TRBJ1-6 | - | TRBD1 | TRBV30 | TGTGCCTGGGGGACAGGGAATCCCTATAATTCACCCCTCCACTTT | CAWGTGNPYNSPLHF
TRBJ1-1 | - | TRBD1 | TRBV12-5 | TGTGCTAGTGGCCGGGACAGTATGAACACTGAAGCTTTCTTT | CASGRDSMNTEAFF
TRBJ1-6 | - | TRBD1 | TRBV19 | TGTGCCAGTAGGACAGGGTCAGGGAGAAATTCACCCCTCCACTTT | CASRTGSGRNSPLHF